These 10 T cell receptor beta chains originate from one sample sequenced in a study of tumor and adjacent non-tumor tissue in lung cancer. No cell sorting was done before RNA was extracted from the tissue. The normal lung tissue was taken more than 3 cm from the tumor edge. TCRbeta libraries were built with three rounds of nested PCR, modified from ARM-PCR. MiXCR, applied by TCRdb to the multiplex PCR reads, yields one record per CDR3 protein. This table holds approximately 110,000 distinct CDR3 sequences, under 65% found once. Sequenced: distant non-tumor lung tissue. Receptors were obtained from a man aged 55 to 70 with non-small cell lung cancer.

With respect to this clonotype: A read error may produce the germline difference seen at one junction end. The rearrangement uses TRBV6-1 and TRBJ1-5, with 7 bases aligning to TRBD1. Germline V CDR1 and CDR2: MNHNS, SASEGT. The CDR3 contains 17 residues. CDR3 protein: CANSDSLRTGGEGPQHF. CDR3 DNA: TGTGCCAACAGTGACAGCTTACGGACAGGTGGAGAGGGACCCCAGCATTTT.

Comment on this clonotype: Just one base apart from a much larger clone, this may be a read error. The rearrangement joins TRBV6-5 to TRBJ2-7; TRBD1 might be the D (6 bases). The V gene's germline CDR1 is MNHEY and CDR2 SVGAGI. The CDR3 totals 15 residues. The chain's CDR3 is CASSYSAQGPYERYF. Here the CDR3 DNA reads TGTGCCAGCAGTTACTCAGCCCAGGGGCCCTACGAGCGGTACTTC.

On this clonotype itself: Its ends do not fully match the called genes, so a read error is possible. The rearrangement links TRBV11-2 to TRBJ2-5; no reliable D call. The CDR3 covers 15 residues. The germline V gene encodes CDR1 SGHAT and CDR2 FQNNGV. CDR3 sequence (DNA): TGTGCCAGCAGCTCAGTCCCCCCAGGACGAGAGACCCGGTACTTC. Translating gives CASSSVPPGRETRYF.

This clonotype showed up many times. Written as DNA, the CDR3 is TGCGCCAGCAGCCAAGACACGGGACTGAGCACAGATACGCAGTATTTT. Translation: CASSQDTGLSTDTQYF. The gene calls are TRBV4-3 and TRBJ2-3; tentatively, D is TRBD2 (6 bases). The germline CDR1 and CDR2 sequences are LGHNA and YSLEER. V was cut by 0 bases and J by 0 bases, with 10 bases left in between. The CDR3 runs to 16 residues.

Details on this clonotype: A single base separates this from a much larger clone, so it may be a read error. The V gene is TRBV6-2 or TRBV6-3, the J gene TRBJ2-4, with D perhaps TRBD2 (6 bases). Germline V lookup: CDR1 MNHEY, CDR2 SVGEGT. This CDR3 has 17 residues. This CDR3 is CASSSPGDLSANNIQYF. CDR3 DNA sequence: TGTGCCAGCAGTTCTCCGGGGGATCTTTCAGCCAACAACATTCAGTACTTC.

Points on this clonotype: The junction differs from germline at one of its ends, possibly a read error. The gene calls are TRBV10-3 and TRBJ2-3; the D gene is possibly TRBD2 (6 bases). Germline values: CDR1 ENHRY, CDR2 SYGVKD. The CDR3 is 13 amino acids. The CDR3 DNA sequence: TGTACCATCAGTGTCACTAGCTTCAATACGCAGTATTTT. Translating it yields CTISVTSFNTQYF.

There are a few counts of this clonotype. The chain uses TRBV28 and TRBJ1-2; D is perhaps TRBD1 (5 bases). Trimming took 5 bases from V and 3 from J, leaving 16 bases between them. Looked up from germline, CDR1 is MDHEN and CDR2 is SYDVKM. The CDR3 consists of 15 residues. The CDR3 region has the DNA TGTGCCAGCAGTACCACCAAGACAGCTGACTATGGCTACACCTTC. Its translation: CASSTTKTADYGYTF.

The V and J genes are TRBV28 and TRBJ2-4; TRBD2 might be the D (6 bases). The CDR3 is made up of 17 amino acids. Germline lookup yields CDR1 MDHEN and CDR2 SYDVKM. With 1 base removed from V and 0 bases from J, the gap between germline ends came to 13 bases. Written as DNA, the CDR3 is TGTGCCAGCAGTTTATCCATTAGCGGTCTAGCCAAAAACATTCAGTACTTC. Translating it yields CASSLSISGLAKNIQYF.

This clonotype was seen more than once but under ten times. Since a much larger clone is just one base distant, this may be a read error. The chain couples TRBV10-2 to TRBJ2-5; TRBD1 might be the D (5 bases). The CDR3 loop spans 12 amino acids. The V gene's germline CDR1 is WSHSY and CDR2 SAAADI. The V end lost 8 bases, the J end lost 7 bases, and 14 bases lay between the germline ends. CDR3: CASGRVFGTQYF. The CDR3 coding sequence is TGCGCCAGCGGCAGGGTGTTTGGGACCCAGTACTTC.

In the case of this clonotype: At one of its ends the junction is not consistent with the germline gene, which may arise from a read error. This chain links TRBV6-5 with TRBJ2-7; 8 bases are a match to TRBD1. This CDR3 has 18 amino acids. Germline loops: CDR1 MNHEY, CDR2 SVGAGI. The CDR3 loop reads CTSSYTLGTGHKSYEQYF. In nucleotides, the CDR3 is TGTACCAGCAGTTACACGCTAGGGACAGGTCATAAGTCCTACGAGCAGTACTTC.